These 6 T cell receptor beta chains share one sample of origin, sequenced in a study of T cell repertoires in cytomegalovirus infection. MiXCR was run by TCRdb on the reads, yielding one entry per CDR3 protein. The data hold under 150,000 distinct CDR3 sequences, with 7.5% to 9% observed a single time. What was sequenced was PBMCs. These receptors came from a human donor in good health (CMV status not recorded). Some clones in this sample may be carry-over from other donors' samples.

This clonotype was recorded a few times. This chain joins TRBV20-1 and TRBJ1-1; D uncertain. The germline V gene encodes CDR1 DFQATT and CDR2 SNEGSKA (reference sequence). CDR3 length: 11 amino acids. Trimming took 3 bases from V and 13 from J, leaving 15 bases between them. The CDR3 protein is CSASWADYRFF. The DNA for the CDR3 is TGCAGTGCTAGTTGGGCGGATTATCGTTTCTTT.

This clonotype was counted a few times. The V call is TRBV7-6, the J call TRBJ1-6; D unclear. Germline CDR1 and CDR2: SGHVS and FNYEAQ. V lost 5 bases, J lost 7 bases, and 18 bases lay in between. CDR3 length: 16 residues. For the CDR3, the DNA is TGTGCCAGCAGCCCTGTCGGGAGGGCCGGGAATTCACCCCTCCACTTT. Its translation is CASSPVGRAGNSPLHF. Filled out from reference TRBV7-6 and TRBJ1-6, the complete variable domain reads GAGVSQSPRYKVTKRGQDVALRCDPISGHVSLYWYRQALGQGPEFLTYFNYEAQQDKSGLPNDRFSAERPEGSISTLTIQRTEQRDSAMYRCASSPVGRAGNSPLHFGNGTRLTVT.

This clonotype turned up a few times. The gene calls are TRBV12-3 or TRBV12-4 and TRBJ2-1; 7 nucleotides line up with TRBD1. This CDR3 region has 13 residues. The ends lost 6 bases at V and 4 bases at J; junction bases unmatched: 3. The CDR3 spells CASSRDRYNEQFF. The CDR3 DNA sequence: TGTGCCAGCAGCAGGGACAGATACAATGAGCAGTTCTTC.

This clonotype has a count of ten or more. V usage is TRBV14 and J usage is TRBJ2-5; 9 bases line up with TRBD2. Per the germline V gene, CDR1 is SGHDN and CDR2 is FVKESK. This CDR3 spans 15 amino acids. V trimming: 4 bases; J trimming: 5 bases; junction bases outside the gene matches: 8. The CDR3 reads CASSLLGTSRETQYF. The CDR3 DNA reads TGTGCCAGCAGCCTTTTGGGGACTAGCCGGGAGACCCAGTACTTC.

This clonotype was seen many times. The gene calls are TRBV7-8 and TRBJ2-3; TRBD2 is a possible D gene (5 bases). CDR3 length: 14 amino acids. Germline-derived CDR1 and CDR2 are SGHVS and FQNEAQ. The V end was cut by 2 bases, the J end by 4 bases, with 10 bases between. In nucleotides, the CDR3 is TGTGCCAGCAGCTTATTACCCGGGGCAGATACGCAGTATTTT. This sequence encodes CASSLLPGADTQYF.

This clonotype has a count of ten or more. CDR3: CSARDSYPAEAFF. CDR3 coding DNA: TGCAGTGCTCGGGACTCCTACCCAGCTGAAGCTTTCTTT. This chain uses TRBV20-1 with TRBJ1-1; weak D call: TRBD1 (5 bases). The CDR3 contains 13 residues. Between the trimmed V and J ends, which lost 5 bases and 6 bases, there was a span of 16 bases. Germline CDR1 DFQATT, CDR2 SNEGSKA (reference sequence).